This T cell receptor beta chain was sequenced during a study of response to subunit inactivated influenza vaccine. Study results and limitations: The authors put forward the suggestion that each seasonal influenza vaccination may bring in only a limited number of new T cells.

This clonotype has just a few counts. Antigen specificity is unknown. TCRdb passed the RT-PCR reads through MiXCR, listing each CDR3 protein once. The sample shows hundreds of thousands of distinct CDR3 sequences, over 9.5% of them seen only once. This sample comprised PBMCs from blood, obtained on the day of vaccination. The receptor was derived from a man aged 45-65 years who received an inactivated influenza vaccine.

CDR3 sequence: CASSPRRANVLTF. CDR3 DNA: TGTGCCAGCAGCCCTAGAAGGGCCAACGTCCTGACTTTC. The V call is TRBV7-9, the J call TRBJ2-6; D is unresolved. V was pared by 5 bases and J by 5 bases, with 7 bases between. The germline V gene has CDR1 SEHNR and CDR2 FQNEAQ (reference sequence). The CDR3 runs to 13 residues.